The rows below give T cell receptor beta chains drawn from one sample of a study of blood T cell repertoires in COVID-19. The method was immunoSEQ multiplex PCR; TCRdb's version includes in-frame clones alone and lacks a portion of them. The table lists tens of thousands of clones, 68% of them singletons. The sample taken for sequencing was peripheral blood. These receptor sequences come from a woman in her 70s with acute or convalescent COVID-19. CDR3s include the opening cysteine and the closing phenylalanine or tryptophan. Fields, in order: V gene, J gene, clone size, D gene, CDR3 protein, CDR3 DNA. A D gene is named only where the DNA matches it firmly. Clone size, where shown, is once, few, many, or a class for clones that have expanded.

>TRBV5-5|TRBJ2-1|NA|NA
CASSLGRVGQYSYNEQFF
TGTGCCAGCAGCTTGGGTCGGGTTGGCCAGTACTCCTACAATGAGCAGTTCTTC
>TRBV5-1|TRBJ1-2|NA|NA
CASSLGVGQEGYTF
TGCGCCAGCAGCTTGGGCGTGGGGCAAGAAGGCTACACCTTC
>TRBV18|TRBJ2-5|NA|NA
CASSPSPRETQYF
TGTGCCAGCTCACCAAGCCCCCGGGAGACCCAGTACTTC
>TRBV6-1|TRBJ1-5|once|NA
CASSEVGGELQPQHF
TGTGCCAGCAGTGAGGTAGGGGGGGAGTTGCAGCCCCAGCATTTT
>TRBV4-1|TRBJ1-6|NA|NA
CASSQAEGIYNSPLHF
TGCGCCAGCAGCCAAGCTGAGGGAATCTATAATTCACCCCTCCACTTT
>TRBV5-4|TRBJ2-3|NA|TRBD1
CASSTGQGARDTQYF
TGTGCCAGCAGCACGGGACAGGGGGCTAGAGATACGCAGTATTTT
>TRBV6-5|TRBJ1-3|NA|NA
CASRLSVMNTIYF
TGTGCCAGCCGCCTATCGGTCATGAACACCATATATTTT
>TRBV7-9|TRBJ1-1|once|NA
CASSLLAGVGNTEAFF
TGTGCCAGCAGCTTACTGGCAGGGGTTGGGAACACTGAAGCTTTCTTT
>TRBV7-8|TRBJ2-2|once|NA
CASSLGVREWGGELFF
TGTGCCAGCAGCTTAGGTGTAAGGGAGTGGGGCGGGGAGCTGTTTTTT
>TRBV5-1|TRBJ2-5|NA|TRBD2
CASSGMLAGGQETQYF
TGCGCCAGCAGCGGCATGCTAGCGGGGGGACAAGAGACCCAGTACTTC
>TRBV5-1|TRBJ1-3|NA|NA
CASSFKGLGNTIYF
TGCGCCAGCAGCTTTAAGGGGCTTGGAAACACCATATATTTT
>TRBV20-1|TRBJ2-3|NA|NA
CSAGGVDTQYF
TGCAGTGCGGGGGGTGTGGATACGCAGTATTTT
>TRBV2|TRBJ1-4|NA|NA
CASRQEEKLFF
TGTGCCAGCAGACAGGAGGAAAAACTGTTTTTT
>TRBV11-2|TRBJ2-7|NA|TRBD2
CASSPGTSGRGEQYF
TGTGCCAGCAGCCCCGGGACTAGCGGGAGGGGCGAGCAGTACTTC
>TRBV7-3|TRBJ2-7|NA|TRBD2
CASSLRGEGTEQYF
TGTGCCAGCAGCTTGCGGGGGGAGGGAACGGAGCAGTACTTC
>TRBV10-3|TRBJ1-2|NA|NA
CAISDQAYSYTF
TGTGCCATCAGTGATCAGGCCTATAGCTACACCTTC